This entry is about one T cell receptor (beta chain). This clonotype was seen ten or more times. Its specific antigen is unknown. No base quality information exists; no much larger clone differs at one position. These data are taken from a study of early T cells in non-severe SARS-CoV-2 infection (dated by TCRdb to 2020 to 2022). About the study as a whole: TCR sequencing used bulk RNA from unsorted whole blood, so alpha and beta chains could not be paired. General findings and caveats noted by the study authors: Matching against VDJdb was skewed toward anti-spike CD8 responses, likely underestimated virus-specific expansions, and missed private and CD4 specificities.

Libraries were built with 5' RACE. The sample was run on a NextSeq 500. The TCR library protocol attached unique molecular identifiers to individual cDNA molecules to correct for sequencing error and PCR bias. TCR alpha and beta chains were both sequenced, and the abundances of alpha and beta sequences in each sample were closely correlated with each other. Processing in the source paper ran as follows. Decombinator V4 was used to perform V gene, J gene and CDR3 annotation of TCR sequences. TCRs were defined as expanded if a significant change between any two time points was detected under a Poisson model with p below 0.0001. TCR abundances were normalised to the total number of TCRs sequenced per sample and expressed as counts per million. MAIT TCRs were defined by TRAV1-2 paired with TRAJ12, TRAJ20 or TRAJ33, and iNKT TCRs by TRAV10 paired with TRAJ18. A search of VDJdb, accessed on 1 November 2021, was run for TCRs annotated to CMV, EBV and SARS-CoV-2, with TCRs annotated for multiple antigens excluded. Starting from the raw public reads, TCRdb applied fastp trimming at Q25, assembled clones with MiXCR and retained in-frame beta chains. A single entry per CDR3 protein holds the most common genes and DNA from its merged rows. The V and J calls shown here were made by TCRdb, not taken from the authors' results. Across this sample there are approximately 97,000 distinct CDR3 sequences, with approximately 11% seen only once. Jointly, the top ten make up around 4.6% of the sample.

A case-control design nested within a healthcare worker cohort in London, UK, was used, with weekly nasopharyngeal swab PCR tests and blood sampling performed. Healthcare workers were recruited during the week of the UK lockdown, between 23 and 31 March 2020, and followed weekly for up to about 15 weeks. The CDR3 starts with the cysteine, ends with the phenylalanine, and has 11 residues. Of all the DNA, just the CDR3 is kept, 33 bases in frame from base 1. Relative to germline, V is 5 bases shorter and J is 7 bases shorter, with 6 bases between their ends. Per the germline V gene, MNHEY is the CDR1 and SVGEGT is the CDR2.

Sequenced material: whole blood, taken at baseline. The sequence was collected from an adult who was a healthcare worker with PCR-confirmed SARS-CoV-2 infection or an uninfected control (not recorded which). The chain links TRBV6-2 or TRBV6-3 with TRBJ2-1; confidence is insufficient to name the D gene. The CDR3 region reads CASSDQNEQFF. The base sequence is TGTGCCAGCAGTGACCAGAATGAGCAGTTCTTC.